These T cell receptor beta chains were read from a single sample in a study of PD-1 blockade in mismatch repair-deficient tumors. Some clones are missing from TCRdb's copy, which holds only in-frame ones; the method was immunoSEQ multiplex PCR. The repertoire holds 15,000 to 20,000 clones, with about four fifths as singletons. The sequences come from PBMCs, collected before pembrolizumab treatment. These receptors were collected from an adult with mismatch repair-deficient cancer. The CDR3 runs from the conserved cysteine through the conserved F or W. Fields, in order: V gene, CDR3 length, D gene, J gene, clone size, CDR3 DNA, CDR3 protein. The D gene is left open where the match is weak. Not all rows give a size; the values are once, few, many and, for expanded clones, a class.

TRBV30,14,TRBD2,TRBJ2-7,-,TGTGCCTGGAACTCCGGGACTAGCGACTACGAGCAGTACTTC,CAWNSGTSDYEQYF
TRBV6-1,15,-,TRBJ1-3,once,TGTGCCAGCAGTGAACAGGAGGGGGCTGGAAACACCATATATTTT,CASSEQEGAGNTIYF
TRBV28,14,-,TRBJ1-5,-,TGTGCCAGCAGTAATGGGCTCCGGGGTCAGCCCCAGCATTTT,CASSNGLRGQPQHF
TRBV6-5,12,-,TRBJ1-2,-,TGTGCCAGCAGTTACTCCGGGACAGGCTACACCTTC,CASSYSGTGYTF
TRBV6-5,15,TRBD2,TRBJ2-7,-,TGTGCCAGCACCCGATCCGGGACTAGCTCCTACGAGCAGTACTTC,CASTRSGTSSYEQYF
TRBV6-5,14,-,TRBJ2-5,-,TGTGCCAGCAGTTACTACAGGTCACAAGAGACCCAGTACTTC,CASSYYRSQETQYF
TRBV12-5,14,-,TRBJ2-3,-,TGTGCTAGTGGTTCAACAAGGGAGCAGAGGACGCAGTATTTT,CASGSTREQRTQYF
TRBV28,18,TRBD2,TRBJ2-1,-,TGTGCCAGCAGTTTCCGAGCGGGAGGCTTAAGCTCCTACAATGAGCAGTTCTTC,CASSFRAGGLSSYNEQFF
TRBV27,15,-,TRBJ2-1,once,TGTGCCAGCAGTTTATCCCCGGGTATCTACAATGAGCAGTTCTTC,CASSLSPGIYNEQFF
TRBV6-6,15,TRBD2,TRBJ2-7,-,TGTGCCAGCAGTTCCCCTAGCGGAAATAAATACGAGCAGTACTTC,CASSSPSGNKYEQYF
TRBV5-1,14,-,TRBJ2-7,-,TGCGCCAGCAGCTTGGCGGGGGACTTCGTCGAGCAGTACTTC,CASSLAGDFVEQYF
TRBV10-2,13,-,TRBJ1-5,-,TGCGCCAGCAGGGGCCTTAGTAATCAGCCCCAGCATTTT,CASRGLSNQPQHF
TRBV19,17,TRBD1,TRBJ1-3,-,TGTGCCAGTAGTGCTGACAGGGGCGCAAGCTCTGGAAACACCATATATTTT,CASSADRGASSGNTIYF
TRBV15,19,-,TRBJ2-1,-,TGTGCCACCAAACAGAGGCGGGACGGTTTGGTACCCCCCTACAATGAGCAGTTCTTC,CATKQRRDGLVPPYNEQFF
TRBV7-6,15,-,TRBJ2-3,once,TGTGCCAGCAGCCTAGGCCGCGGCGGCACAGATACGCAGTATTTT,CASSLGRGGTDTQYF
TRBV5-1,19,TRBD2,TRBJ2-1,-,TGCGCCAGCAGCTTGGACAAGGGACTAGCGGGGGGTTCCTACAATGAGCAGTTCTTC,CASSLDKGLAGGSYNEQFF
TRBV28,16,TRBD2,TRBJ2-3,-,TGTGCCAGCAGGCTGGGTTTGGCGGGGGTCACAGATACGCAGTATTTT,CASRLGLAGVTDTQYF
TRBV19,15,-,TRBJ2-3,-,TGTGCCAGTCGTCCTAGGGGGAGAAGGACAGATACGCAGTATTTT,CASRPRGRRTDTQYF
TRBV29-1,12,-,TRBJ2-7,-,TGCAGCGTTGACAGGGGCTACGGCGAGCAGTACTTC,CSVDRGYGEQYF
TRBV6-6,16,TRBD1,TRBJ2-7,-,TGTGCCAGCGGGGATCGCCCGGGGACAGCCTCCTACGAGCAGTACTTC,CASGDRPGTASYEQYF
TRBV21-1,13,-,TRBJ1-5,-,TGTGCCAGCAGCAAAGGACACAATCAGCCCCAGCATTTT,CASSKGHNQPQHF
TRBV6-4,14,-,TRBJ2-1,-,TGTGCCAGCAGTGAGGACAGCTCCTACAATGAGCAGTTCTTC,CASSEDSSYNEQFF
TRBV5-6,17,-,TRBJ1-2,once,TGTGCCAGCAGCTTGGTGGACTTCCAGCCCATCCTATATGGCTACACCTTC,CASSLVDFQPILYGYTF
TRBV7-2,13,-,TRBJ1-5,few,TGTGCCAGCAGCTTTGACGTCGATCAGCCCCAGCATTTT,CASSFDVDQPQHF
TRBV11-3,15,TRBD1,TRBJ2-7,once,TGTGCCAGCAGCTCCCGGCCGGACAGGCCTGAAGAGCAGTACTTC,CASSSRPDRPEEQYF
TRBV7-9,13,-,TRBJ2-3,-,TGTGCCAGCAGCCCCCGGACGGCAGATACGCAGTATTTT,CASSPRTADTQYF
TRBV5-1,16,TRBD2,TRBJ2-3,-,TGCGCCAGCAGCTGGACTAGCGGGAGAAACACAGATACGCAGTATTTT,CASSWTSGRNTDTQYF
TRBV19,16,-,TRBJ2-6,-,TGTGCCAGTAGTACCCCCCGGCAGGCGAACGCCAACGTCCTGACTTTC,CASSTPRQANANVLTF
TRBV6-1,15,TRBD2,TRBJ2-7,few,TGTGCCAGCAGTGCTGAACTAGCGGGAGCTTACGAGCAGTACTTC,CASSAELAGAYEQYF
TRBV4-2,15,TRBD1,TRBJ2-5,-,TGTGCCAGCAGCCAAGATGTAGGGGGCGCAGAGACCCAGTACTTC,CASSQDVGGAETQYF
TRBV18,17,TRBD1,TRBJ2-3,-,TGTGCCAGCTCACCGATGCTAGGGGACAGGGGAACAGATACGCAGTATTTT,CASSPMLGDRGTDTQYF
TRBV4-3,17,TRBD2,TRBJ2-1,-,TGCGCCAGCAGCCTGATCGGACTAGCGAGCTCCTACAATGAGCAGTTCTTC,CASSLIGLASSYNEQFF
TRBV4-1,17,TRBD2,TRBJ2-7,-,TGCGCCAGCAGCCAAGCCAGCGGGAGGGCGGGTCTCTACGAGCAGTACTTC,CASSQASGRAGLYEQYF
TRBV27,13,-,TRBJ1-5,-,TGTGCCAGCAGTTGGGGGGCAGATCAGCCCCAGCATTTT,CASSWGADQPQHF
TRBV25-1,13,-,TRBJ2-2,-,TGTGCCAGCAGTGAAGGGGACACCGGGGAGCTGTTTTTT,CASSEGDTGELFF
TRBV11-3,14,-,TRBJ2-7,-,TGTGCCAGCAGCCCAAAGGGGATTTTCTACGAGCAGTACTTC,CASSPKGIFYEQYF
TRBV7-2,15,-,TRBJ2-3,-,TGTGCCAGCAGCTTATTTGGCAGGGGTACAGATACGCAGTATTTT,CASSLFGRGTDTQYF
TRBV4-2,18,-,TRBJ2-7,once,TGTGCCAGCAGCCAAGATCCAGTCGGAGGGCGCGGGACCTACGAGCAGTACTTC,CASSQDPVGGRGTYEQYF
TRBV15,20,TRBD1,TRBJ1-5,-,TGTGCCACCAGCAGAATTACAGGGGGCCCGGGTCGATATAGCAATCAGCCCCAGCATTTT,CATSRITGGPGRYSNQPQHF
TRBV25-1,16,TRBD1,TRBJ1-5,-,TGTGCCAGCAGTGAGGGAACAGGGGACAACAATCAGCCCCAGCATTTT,CASSEGTGDNNQPQHF
TRBV4-2,16,TRBD1,TRBJ1-4,-,TGTGCCAGCAGCCAAGATGCCGGGACAGGGAATGAAAAACTGTTTTTT,CASSQDAGTGNEKLFF
TRBV28,12,-,TRBJ2-7,once,TGTGCCGGCACCGGGAGCTCCTACGAGCAGTACTTC,CAGTGSSYEQYF
TRBV4-1,12,-,TRBJ1-1,once,TGCGCCAGCAGCCAAGGACACACTGAAGCTTTCTTT,CASSQGHTEAFF
TRBV7-9,16,-,TRBJ1-3,-,TGTGCCAGCAGCCCCCTGGGGACCTATGTGGGAAACACCATATATTTT,CASSPLGTYVGNTIYF
TRBV25-1,13,TRBD1,TRBJ1-2,few,TGTGCCAGCAGTGGAGGGGGCTTAGGTGGCTACACCTTC,CASSGGGLGGYTF
TRBV11-3,16,-,TRBJ2-7,-,TGTGCCAGCAGCTTAGCTGTTTTGACCCAGGCGCGCGAGCAGTACTTC,CASSLAVLTQAREQYF
TRBV4-2,13,-,TRBJ2-7,-,TGTGCCAGCAGCCAAGAGCAGGGTCCCGAGCAGTACTTC,CASSQEQGPEQYF
TRBV6-5,15,TRBD2,TRBJ2-3,-,TGTGCCAGCAGTTACGGGACTAGCGACACAGATACGCAGTATTTT,CASSYGTSDTDTQYF
TRBV5-4,17,TRBD2,TRBJ2-3,-,TGTGCCAGCAGATCTGGACTAGCGGGAGGCAACACAGATACGCAGTATTTT,CASRSGLAGGNTDTQYF
TRBV25-1,17,TRBD1,TRBJ2-3,-,TGTGCCAGCAGTGGGGGGACAGCTTTTTCTAGCACAGATACGCAGTATTTT,CASSGGTAFSSTDTQYF
TRBV7-9,13,TRBD2,TRBJ2-7,-,TGTGCCAGCAGCCAGACGGGGGGGCACGAGCAGTACTTC,CASSQTGGHEQYF
TRBV6-6,15,TRBD1,TRBJ1-2,-,TGTGCCAGCACTCTGAATTCAGGGGGCGTTCGAGGCTACACCTTC,CASTLNSGGVRGYTF
TRBV27,15,-,TRBJ2-3,-,TGTGCCAGCAGTCCCCCGGCTAGCGTGCCAGATACGCAGTATTTT,CASSPPASVPDTQYF
TRBV19,21,-,TRBJ1-1,-,TGTGCCAGTAGTATAGGGTGGGATGAGGAGTCCCCGGGATTTCTGAACACTGAAGCTTTCTTT,CASSIGWDEESPGFLNTEAFF
TRBV7-9,15,-,TRBJ2-5,-,TGTGCCAGCAGCCCACAGAGGAGGGAGCAAGAGACCCAGTACTTC,CASSPQRREQETQYF
TRBV9,17,TRBD2,TRBJ2-1,-,TGTGCCAGCAGCGTAGGTGGGAGGGCCGTAGGGTACAATGAGCAGTTCTTC,CASSVGGRAVGYNEQFF
TRBV4-2,14,-,TRBJ2-1,-,TGTGCCAGCAGCCAAGATGGGCCCCTTAGTGAGCAGTTCTTC,CASSQDGPLSEQFF
TRBV30,15,TRBD1,TRBJ1-1,-,TGTGCCTGGACAGGGGGCGGTCAATGGTGGACTGAAGCTTTCTTT,CAWTGGGQWWTEAFF
TRBV2,13,-,TRBJ2-3,-,TGTGCCAGCAGCCCACCTTTCACAGATACGCAGTATTTT,CASSPPFTDTQYF
TRBV7-2,16,-,TRBJ2-2,-,TGTGCCAGCAGCTTAACTAGCGGAACAGGGGCCGGGGAGCTGTTTTTT,CASSLTSGTGAGELFF